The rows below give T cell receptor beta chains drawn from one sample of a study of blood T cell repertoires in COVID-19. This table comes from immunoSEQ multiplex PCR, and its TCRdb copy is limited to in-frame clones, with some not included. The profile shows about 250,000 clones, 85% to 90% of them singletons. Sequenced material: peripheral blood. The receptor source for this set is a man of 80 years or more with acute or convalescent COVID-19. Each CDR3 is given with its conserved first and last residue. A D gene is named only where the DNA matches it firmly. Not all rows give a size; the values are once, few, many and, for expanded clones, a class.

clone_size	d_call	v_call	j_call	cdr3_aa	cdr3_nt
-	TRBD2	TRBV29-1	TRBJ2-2	CSVRTSGRPNTGELFF	TGCAGCGTTCGGACTAGCGGGAGACCGAACACCGGGGAGCTGTTTTTT
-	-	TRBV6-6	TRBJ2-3	CASNQRGNTDTQYF	TGTGCCAGCAATCAAAGAGGGAACACAGATACGCAGTATTTT
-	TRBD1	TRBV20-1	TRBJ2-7	CSASSAGQGGEQYF	TGCAGCGCAAGTTCTGCGGGACAGGGCGGCGAGCAGTACTTC
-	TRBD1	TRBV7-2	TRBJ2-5	CASTADRAQETQYF	TGTGCCAGCACCGCCGACAGGGCGCAAGAGACCCAGTACTTC
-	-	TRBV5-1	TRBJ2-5	CASSLILGGGEETQYF	TGCGCCAGCAGCCTCATTTTGGGGGGGGGCGAGGAGACCCAGTACTTC
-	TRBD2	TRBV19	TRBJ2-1	CASSKRGSRSNEQFF	TGTGCCAGTAGTAAGCGCGGGAGTCGTTCCAATGAGCAGTTCTTC
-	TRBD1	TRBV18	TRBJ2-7	CASSPFPGQGSYEQYF	TGTGCCAGCTCACCGTTTCCGGGACAGGGCTCCTACGAGCAGTACTTC
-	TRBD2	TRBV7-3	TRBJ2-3	CASSPRRLAGSTDTQYF	TGTGCCAGCAGCCCTAGACGGCTAGCGGGAAGTACAGATACGCAGTATTTT
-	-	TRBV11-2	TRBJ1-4	CASSLEGVGEKLFF	TGTGCCAGCAGCTTAGAAGGGGTTGGGGAAAAACTGTTTTTT
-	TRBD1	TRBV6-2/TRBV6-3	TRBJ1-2	CASSYSGTGSGYTF	TGTGCCAGCAGTTACTCCGGGACAGGGAGTGGCTACACCTTC
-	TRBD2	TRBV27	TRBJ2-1	CASSQGLAGISYNEQFF	TGTGCCAGCAGTCAGGGACTAGCGGGGATATCCTACAATGAGCAGTTCTTC
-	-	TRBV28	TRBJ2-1	CATCGQSSYNEQFF	TGTGCCACCTGTGGACAGTCCTCCTACAATGAGCAGTTCTTC
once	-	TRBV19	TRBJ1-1	CASSALKGQQNTEAFF	TGTGCCAGTAGCGCACTCAAAGGACAACAGAACACTGAAGCTTTCTTT
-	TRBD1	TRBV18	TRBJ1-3	CASSPERGLSGNTIYF	TGTGCCAGCTCACCAGAGAGGGGGCTGTCTGGAAACACCATATATTTT
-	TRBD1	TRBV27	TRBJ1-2	CASSLYGTGGNYGYTF	TGTGCCAGCAGTTTATACGGGACAGGGGGTAACTATGGCTACACCTTC
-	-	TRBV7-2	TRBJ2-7	CASSLASSYEQYF	TGTGCCAGCAGCTTAGCGAGTTCCTACGAGCAGTACTTC
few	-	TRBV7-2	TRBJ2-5	CASSLQNAQETQYF	TGTGCCAGCAGCTTACAGAATGCCCAAGAGACCCAGTACTTC
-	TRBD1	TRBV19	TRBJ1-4	CASSTGTANEKLFF	TGTGCCAGTAGTACCGGGACAGCGAATGAAAAACTGTTTTTT
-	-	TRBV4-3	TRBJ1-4	CASSPQGGAPVFF	TGCGCCAGCAGCCCTCAAGGGGGGGCCCCGGTGTTTTTT
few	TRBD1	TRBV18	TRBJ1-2	CASSPSRTGLYGYTF	TGTGCCAGCTCACCGTCTAGGACAGGTCTCTATGGCTACACCTTC
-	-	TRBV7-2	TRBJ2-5	CAIQLRSSGETETQYF	TGTGCCATCCAGCTTAGGAGTTCAGGGGAGACGGAGACCCAGTACTTC
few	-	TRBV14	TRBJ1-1	CASRGQGISEAFF	TGTGCCAGCAGGGGGCAGGGAATCTCTGAAGCTTTCTTT
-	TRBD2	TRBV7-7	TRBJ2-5	CASSLELAVRETQYF	TGTGCTAGCAGCTTAGAACTAGCGGTCCGGGAGACCCAGTACTTC